One T cell receptor beta chain is described in this entry. Unmatched junction bases numbered 8, after V lost 3 bases and J lost 0 bases. Germline V gives CDR1 KGHSH, CDR2 LQKENI. The CDR3 consists of 17 residues. The record originates from a study of blood T cell repertoires in COVID-19. On the study more broadly: Sites across the United States, Italy and Spain contributed samples from acute and convalescent COVID-19. Sources were T cells, B-cell-depleted T cells, or PBMCs; the material itself was cDNA or gDNA.

The authors' processing: Reference gene primer amplification gave nucleated cell count estimates. The assay was immunoSEQ multiplex PCR, and TCRdb's table has in-frame clones only and misses some. That table is the source of V, J and clone size, and D and trimming were worked out from the DNA. The data show 71,000 or so clones, about nine tenths seen once. This sequence originates from an elderly man in a cohort sampled during active COVID-19. The sample comprised peripheral blood. The V and J genes are TRBV18 and TRBJ1-5; 7 positions agree with TRBD1. The CDR3 reads CASSPTSGQYSNQPQHF. The DNA of the CDR3 is TGTGCCAGCTCACCCACCTCGGGACAGTATAGCAATCAGCCCCAGCATTTT.